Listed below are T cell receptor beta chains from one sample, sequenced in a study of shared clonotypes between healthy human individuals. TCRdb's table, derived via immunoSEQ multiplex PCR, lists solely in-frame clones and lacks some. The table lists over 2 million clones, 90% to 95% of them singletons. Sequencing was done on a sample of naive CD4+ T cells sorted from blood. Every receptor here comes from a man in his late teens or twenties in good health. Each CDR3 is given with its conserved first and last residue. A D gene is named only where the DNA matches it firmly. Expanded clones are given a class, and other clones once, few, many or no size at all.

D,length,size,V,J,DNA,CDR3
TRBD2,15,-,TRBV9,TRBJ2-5,TGTGCCAGCAGCGCCGGACTAGCGGGGGCGGAGACCCAGTACTTC,CASSAGLAGAETQYF
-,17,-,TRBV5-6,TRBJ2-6,TGTGCCAGCAGCTTGTTCAGGGGTGGAGCTGGGGCCAACGTCCTGACTTTC,CASSLFRGGAGANVLTF
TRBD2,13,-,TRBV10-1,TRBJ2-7,TGCGCCAGCAGTCGCGGGAGCTCCTACGAGCAGTACTTC,CASSRGSSYEQYF
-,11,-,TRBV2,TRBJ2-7,TGTGCCAGCACTTCGTCCTACGAGCAGTACTTC,CASTSSYEQYF
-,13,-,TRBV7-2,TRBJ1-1,TGTGCCAGCAGCCCCTATAAAGACACTGAAGCTTTCTTT,CASSPYKDTEAFF
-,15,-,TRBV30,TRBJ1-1,TGTGCCTGGGAGACCGGCCGCCCTGGGGACACTGAAGCTTTCTTT,CAWETGRPGDTEAFF
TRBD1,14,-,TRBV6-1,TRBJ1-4,TGTGCCAGCTATCCGGGACAGTTTAATGAAAAACTGTTTTTT,CASYPGQFNEKLFF
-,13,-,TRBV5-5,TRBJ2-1,TGTGCCAGCAGCCCTCAGGGATCCAATGAGCAGTTCTTC,CASSPQGSNEQFF
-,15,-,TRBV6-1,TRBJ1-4,TGTGCCAGCAGTGAAGCGAGGGGTTCATCGGAAAAACTGTTTTTT,CASSEARGSSEKLFF
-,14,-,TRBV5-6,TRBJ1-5,TGTGCCAGCAGCTCCGCGATTAGCAATCAGCCCCAGCATTTT,CASSSAISNQPQHF
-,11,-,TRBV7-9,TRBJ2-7,TGTGCCAGCAGCCCTTACTACGAGCAGTACTTC,CASSPYYEQYF
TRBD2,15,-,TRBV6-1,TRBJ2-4,TGTGCCAGCACCATGACTAGCGGGGGGACAAACATTCAGTACTTC,CASTMTSGGTNIQYF
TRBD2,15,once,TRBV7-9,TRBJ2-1,TGTGCCAGCAGCTCCGGGACTAGCGGGAGGGATGAGCAGTTCTTC,CASSSGTSGRDEQFF
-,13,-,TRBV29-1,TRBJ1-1,TGCAGCGTTGTGAGGACAGAGAACACTGAAGCTTTCTTT,CSVVRTENTEAFF
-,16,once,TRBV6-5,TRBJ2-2,TGTGCCAGCAGTTACGGGCAAACCCTGAACACCGGGGAGCTGTTTTTT,CASSYGQTLNTGELFF
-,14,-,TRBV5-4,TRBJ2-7,TGTGCCAGCAGCTTGGGTCGCGGATCCTACGAGCAGTACTTC,CASSLGRGSYEQYF
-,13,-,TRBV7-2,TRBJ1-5,TGTGCCAGCAGCCTTGAAAGAGGGGAGCCCCAGCATTTT,CASSLERGEPQHF
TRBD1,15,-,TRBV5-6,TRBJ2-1,TGTGCCAGCAGTTTCGGACAGGGAGGAGGCAATGAGCAGTTCTTC,CASSFGQGGGNEQFF
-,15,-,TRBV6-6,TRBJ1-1,TGTGCCAGCAGTTACCGGGCCGGGGTGAACACTGAAGCTTTCTTT,CASSYRAGVNTEAFF
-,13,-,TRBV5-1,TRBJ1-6,TGCGCCAGCCTGGAGGGACCGAATTCACCCCTCCACTTT,CASLEGPNSPLHF
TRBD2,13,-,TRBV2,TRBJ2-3,TGTGCCAGCTGGCCAGCGGGGGAGGATACGCAGTATTTT,CASWPAGEDTQYF
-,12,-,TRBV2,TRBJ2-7,TGTGCCAGCAGTGAAGAAAGGTACGAGCAGTACTTC,CASSEERYEQYF
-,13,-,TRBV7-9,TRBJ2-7,TGTGCCAGCAGCCTGGGGTCCTACTACGAGCAGTACTTC,CASSLGSYYEQYF
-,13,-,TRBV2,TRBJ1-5,TGTGCCAGCAGTAAAGACAGCAATCAGCCCCAGCATTTT,CASSKDSNQPQHF
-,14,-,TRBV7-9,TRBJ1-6,TGTGCCAGCAACCGTAGGGACCGGAATTCACCCCTCCACTTT,CASNRRDRNSPLHF
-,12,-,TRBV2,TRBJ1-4,TGTGCCAGCAGTGAGACATACGAAAAACTGTTTTTT,CASSETYEKLFF
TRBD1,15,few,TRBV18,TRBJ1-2,TGTGCCAGCTCACCAGTTCGACAGGGGGCTGATGGCTACACCTTC,CASSPVRQGADGYTF
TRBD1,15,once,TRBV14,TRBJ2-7,TGTGCCAGCAGCCAAGGGACAGGGGGAATCTACGAGCAGTACTTC,CASSQGTGGIYEQYF
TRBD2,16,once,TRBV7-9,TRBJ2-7,TGTGCCAGCAGCTTCCCGGGGCGGGAGGGAAGCTACGAGCAGTACTTC,CASSFPGREGSYEQYF
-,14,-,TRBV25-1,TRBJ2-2,TGTGCCAGCACCGCCGGACAAAACACCGGGGAGCTGTTTTTT,CASTAGQNTGELFF
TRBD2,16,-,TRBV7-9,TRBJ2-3,TGTGCCAGCAGCTTAAAGGTTAGCGGGGGCACAGATACGCAGTATTTT,CASSLKVSGGTDTQYF
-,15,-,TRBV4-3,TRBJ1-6,TGCGCCAGCAGCCAAGAAGTTATTGGAAGCTCACCCCTCCACTTT,CASSQEVIGSSPLHF
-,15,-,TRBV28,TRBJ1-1,TGTGCCAGCAGTCCAACGACAGGCTCGGGCACTGAAGCTTTCTTT,CASSPTTGSGTEAFF
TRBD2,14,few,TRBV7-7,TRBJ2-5,TGTGCTAGCAGCCCGGGACTAGCGGGAGAGACCCAGTACTTC,CASSPGLAGETQYF
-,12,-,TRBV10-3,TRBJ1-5,TGTGCCATCAGTGAAATTGATCAGCCCCAGCATTTT,CAISEIDQPQHF
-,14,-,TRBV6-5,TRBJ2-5,TGTGCCAGCAGTTACTCCGGGAGAAAAGAGACCCAGTACTTC,CASSYSGRKETQYF
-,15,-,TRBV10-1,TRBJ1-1,TGCGCCAGCAGTGAGAGGTTGGGTTTGAACACTGAAGCTTTCTTT,CASSERLGLNTEAFF
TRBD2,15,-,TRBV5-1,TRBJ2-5,TGCGCCAGCAGTAGGAATAGCGGGAGATCGGAGACCCAGTACTTC,CASSRNSGRSETQYF
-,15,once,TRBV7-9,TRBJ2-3,TGTGCCAGCAGCTATGGGGGAGTGCTCGCAGATACGCAGTATTTT,CASSYGGVLADTQYF
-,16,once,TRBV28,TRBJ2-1,TGTGCCAGCAGTTTTATCACGACTGGACACTACAATGAGCAGTTCTTC,CASSFITTGHYNEQFF
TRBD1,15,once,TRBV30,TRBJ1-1,TGTGCCTGGAGTAAGAGGACAGGGGGCTTCACTGAAGCTTTCTTT,CAWSKRTGGFTEAFF
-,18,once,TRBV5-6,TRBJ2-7,TGTGCCAGCAGCTTGGGGCCCTACCGTAGTTTCGTGTCGTACGAGCAGTACTTC,CASSLGPYRSFVSYEQYF
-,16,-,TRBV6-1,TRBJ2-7,TGTGCCAGCAGTGAAACGCCGACAGGGAGGAAGAACGAGCAGTACTTC,CASSETPTGRKNEQYF
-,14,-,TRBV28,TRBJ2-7,TGTGCCAGCAGTTTATCTCAGGGGAAGGGCGAGCAGTACTTC,CASSLSQGKGEQYF
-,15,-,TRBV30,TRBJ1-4,TGTGCCTGGAGTAGGAGCGGAACAAATAATGAAAAACTGTTTTTT,CAWSRSGTNNEKLFF
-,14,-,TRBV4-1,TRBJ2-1,TGCGCCAGCAGCCAGTCTGACAGGTGGATTGAGCAGTTCTTC,CASSQSDRWIEQFF
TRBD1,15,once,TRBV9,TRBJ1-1,TGTGCCAGCAGCGCCTGGGACAGGGCGAACACTGAAGCTTTCTTT,CASSAWDRANTEAFF
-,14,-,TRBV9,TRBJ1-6,TGTGCCAGCAGAGGTCTTGGCGAAAATTCACCCCTCCACTTT,CASRGLGENSPLHF
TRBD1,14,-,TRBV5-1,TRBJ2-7,TGCGCCAGCAGCTGGGACAGGGCTATCTACGAGCAGTACTTC,CASSWDRAIYEQYF
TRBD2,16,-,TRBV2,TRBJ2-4,TGTGCCAGCAGCCCGACTAGCGGGGATCCCAAAAACATTCAGTACTTC,CASSPTSGDPKNIQYF
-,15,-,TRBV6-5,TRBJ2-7,TGTGCCAGCAGCCCCTCGACAGGACGGTACTACGAGCAGTACTTC,CASSPSTGRYYEQYF
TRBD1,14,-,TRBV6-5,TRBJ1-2,TGTGCCAGCAGTCCTAACAGGGGTATCTATGGCTACACCTTC,CASSPNRGIYGYTF